This TCR beta chain was retrieved from a study of blood T cell repertoires in COVID-19. Trimming took off 3 bases at V and 0 bases at J, with 15 bases between the two ends. The CDR3 spans 16 residues. From germline, CDR1 is SGHRS and CDR2 YFSETQ. Assay used: immunoSEQ multiplex PCR; TCRdb lists only in-frame clones, some missing. The sample shows 150,000 to 200,000 clones, around four fifths of them seen only once. V usage is TRBV5-1 and J usage is TRBJ1-1; D perhaps matches TRBD1 (5 bases). This receptor was obtained from a woman between 70 and 85 years old with COVID-19, enrolled during active disease. Source material: peripheral blood. The CDR3 DNA follows: TGCGCCAGCAGCTGGGAACCGGGGGGTTTGAACACTGAAGCTTTCTTT. This sequence encodes CASSWEPGGLNTEAFF.